This is a list of T cell receptor beta chains from one sample in a study of blood T cell repertoires in COVID-19. Only in-frame clones appear in the TCRdb table, and some are missing; sequencing was by immunoSEQ multiplex PCR. This table has 80,000 to 95,000 clones, approximately 71% appearing once. Input material: peripheral blood. The receptors here all came from a woman between 50 and 59 years old with acute or convalescent COVID-19. Both conserved end residues are part of each CDR3. A D gene is named only where the DNA matches it firmly.

D: TRBD1; length: 16; J: TRBJ2-3; V: TRBV19; CDR3: CASALGQGAFADTQYF
D: .; length: 14; J: TRBJ1-3; V: TRBV19; CDR3: CASSRELTGNTIYF
D: .; length: 18; J: TRBJ1-2; V: TRBV28; CDR3: CASSSPLLRPSRGYGYTF
D: .; length: 14; J: TRBJ1-1; V: TRBV11-2; CDR3: CASSPGATGSVAFF
D: TRBD2; length: 15; J: TRBJ2-1; V: TRBV5-1; CDR3: CASTRGGGMYNEQFF
D: .; length: 15; J: TRBJ1-1; V: TRBV16; CDR3: CASSQSPEGNTEAFF
D: .; length: 15; J: TRBJ1-2; V: TRBV5-1; CDR3: CASSLGAAGLYGYTF
D: TRBD1; length: 15; J: TRBJ2-7; V: TRBV2; CDR3: CASSGDRGRSYEQYF
D: .; length: 15; J: TRBJ2-2; V: TRBV5-1; CDR3: CASSLLGGSTGELFF
D: .; length: 14; J: TRBJ1-3; V: TRBV6-2/TRBV6-3; CDR3: CASSYPGSGNTIYF
D: TRBD1; length: 15; J: TRBJ2-2; V: TRBV5-8; CDR3: CASSQVGTAPGELFF
D: TRBD1; length: 14; J: TRBJ2-7; V: TRBV28; CDR3: CASRIPGQGYEQYF